A single sample gave rise to the 32 T cell receptor beta chains below, sequenced in a study of blood T cell repertoires in COVID-19. Sequencing used immunoSEQ multiplex PCR; TCRdb keeps in-frame clones, though not all of them. The data show more than 150,000 clones, approximately 90% seen once. The material sequenced was peripheral blood. The receptors were gathered from a woman aged 65 to 85 with COVID-19, enrolled during active disease.

This clone was detected once. V gene TRBV19 combines with J gene TRBJ2-2, with 7 bases that match TRBD1. Germline loops: CDR1 LNHDA, CDR2 SQIVND (reference sequence). The CDR3 runs to 14 residues. Trimming took 5 bases from V and 5 from J; bases not matched to a gene: 5. CDR3 sequence: CASSFSGGTGELFF. CDR3 coding DNA: TGTGCCAGTAGTTTTTCAGGGGGTACCGGGGAGCTGTTTTTT.

The chain recombines TRBV23-1 with TRBJ2-1, with TRBD1 matching 8 bases. TRBV23-1 counts as an open reading frame of uncertain function. J lost 7 bases, V lost 4 bases, and 9 bases had no gene match. This CDR3 has 15 amino acids. The DNA for the CDR3 is TGCGCCAGCAGTCCCCCGGACAGGGTGAAAAATGAGCAGTTCTTC. Translation: CASSPPDRVKNEQFF.

This rearrangement joins TRBV24-1 to TRBJ2-3; D remains ambiguous. The CDR3 runs 12 residues. Trimming shortened V by 4 bases and J by 3 bases, and 4 bases separated the two germline ends. The germline V gene has CDR1 KGHDR and CDR2 SFDVKD. DNA of the CDR3: TGTGCCACCAGTGAGCGAACAGATACGCAGTATTTT. Translating it yields CATSERTDTQYF.

V usage is TRBV7-9 and J usage is TRBJ1-4; D is ambiguous. The V and J ends lost 8 bases and 10 bases respectively, with 14 bases between them. This CDR3 has 12 residues. The V gene's germline CDR1 is SEHNR and CDR2 FQNEAQ (reference sequence). The CDR3 region has the DNA TGTGCCAGCGGAATCGGGGTTGGAAAACTGTTTTTT. As protein: CASGIGVGKLFF.

The chain couples TRBV5-6 to TRBJ2-5; the match to TRBD1 covers 9 bases. The CDR3 has 13 amino acids. Germline V gene lookup returns CDR1 SGHDT and CDR2 YYEEEE. Trimming took 0 bases from V and 7 from J; bases not matched to a gene: 1. The DNA for the CDR3 is TGTGCCAGCAGCTTGGAGGACAGGGGGACCCAGTACTTC. Translating gives CASSLEDRGTQYF.

This chain links TRBV2 with TRBJ1-2; D uncertain. This CDR3 has 12 residues. Trimming stripped 11 bases from V and 4 bases from J, with 14 bases between. Germline CDR1 is SNHLY and CDR2 is FYNNEI. CDR3 sequence reads: CAGKTQRYGYTF. CDR3 in DNA: TGTGCCGGCAAAACTCAACGCTATGGCTACACCTTC.

The chain has TRBV10-2 and TRBJ2-7, with a weak D call TRBD2 (6 bases). Per the germline V gene, CDR1 is WSHSY and CDR2 is SAAADI. The CDR3 length is 12 residues. Trimming shortened V by 7 bases and J by 0 bases, and 7 bases separated the two germline ends. CDR3 region: CASIGGSYEQYF. For the CDR3, the DNA is TGCGCCAGCATCGGGGGCTCCTACGAGCAGTACTTC.

The chain couples TRBV9 to TRBJ2-7, with a tentative D call TRBD2 (5 bases). CDR1 is SGDLS and CDR2 is YYNGEE in the germline V gene. Trimming pared 4 bases from V and 0 bases from J, leaving 11 bases between. This CDR3 contains 14 residues. CDR3 region: CASSLDGDSYEQYF. The CDR3 bases are TGTGCCAGCAGCTTAGACGGGGACTCCTACGAGCAGTACTTC.

This clone has just one count. The rearrangement links TRBV19 to TRBJ2-3; D possibly corresponds to TRBD1 (5 bases). Trimming left V 1 base short and J 4 bases short, with 9 bases between. The CDR3 is 14 amino acids. Germline lookup yields CDR1 LNHDA and CDR2 SQIVND (reference sequence). DNA for the CDR3: TGTGCCAGTAGTATAGGCAGGGCCGCAGATACGCAGTATTTT. Encoded protein: CASSIGRAADTQYF.

The CDR3 DNA reads as TGTGCCACCAGCAGGCCCAACCGGAATTCACCCCTCCACTTT. It encodes CATSRPNRNSPLHF. The chain has TRBV15 and TRBJ1-6; unclear D gene. Germline V gene sequence: CDR1 LNHNV, CDR2 YYDKDF (reference sequence). Trimming cost V 3 bases and J 7 bases, with 10 bases left between them. The CDR3 extends over 14 amino acids.

J is TRBJ1-1 and V is TRBV30; 8 bases match TRBD1. Germline trimming cut 2 bases from V and 4 bases from J; bases unmatched to any gene: 3. This CDR3 region has 13 residues. CDR1 and CDR2 (germline): GTSNPN, SVGIG (reference sequence). The CDR3 sequence is CAWSITGGTEAFF. The CDR3 coding sequence is TGTGCCTGGAGTATAACAGGGGGCACTGAAGCTTTCTTT.

CDR3 region: CATSDFLTPTSSYNEQFF. The CDR3 coding sequence is TGTGCCACCAGTGATTTCCTGACTCCCACTAGCTCCTACAATGAGCAGTTCTTC. This chain uses TRBV24-1 with TRBJ2-1, with D tentatively TRBD2 (5 bases). This CDR3 has 18 residues. V was pared by 1 base and J by 0 bases, with 15 bases between. Germline CDR1 KGHDR, CDR2 SFDVKD.

This clone appeared once. The rearrangement joins TRBV9 to TRBJ2-1; 8 bases map to TRBD2. CDR1 SGDLS and CDR2 YYNGEE come from the germline V gene. The CDR3 is made up of 16 amino acids. J gave up 6 bases and V 1 base, and 9 bases lay outside the gene matches. For the CDR3, the DNA is TGTGCCAGCAGCGTAACCACAAGCGGGAGAACCAATGAGCAGTTCTTC. Translating it yields CASSVTTSGRTNEQFF.

The rearrangement links TRBV12-3 or TRBV12-4 to TRBJ1-2; maybe TRBD1 (6 bases). V was pared by 3 bases and J by 8 bases, with 13 bases between. The CDR3 loop spans 13 amino acids. The CDR3 DNA sequence: TGTGCCAGCAGTTTTGGGCAGGGGCTGGGCTACACCTTC. Translating it yields CASSFGQGLGYTF.

The chain links TRBV28 to TRBJ1-5; D is undetermined. The CDR3 contains 12 residues. Germline CDR1 reads MDHEN; CDR2 reads SYDVKM. V gave up 6 bases and J gave up 7 bases, with 10 bases separating them. The CDR3 DNA reads TGTGCCAGCAGCCCTAACCGACAGCCCCAGCATTTT. This codes for CASSPNRQPQHF. Full variable domain (outside the CDR3, taken from reference TRBV28 and TRBJ1-5): DVKVTQSSRYLVKRTGEKVFLECVQDMDHENMFWYRQDPGLGLRLIYFSYDVKMKEKGDIPEGYSVSREKKERFSLILESASTNQTSMYLCASSPNRQPQHFGDGTRLSIL.

This chain uses TRBV12-5 with TRBJ2-1; the match to TRBD2 covers 7 bases. Germline CDR1 reads LGHNT; CDR2 reads FRNRAP. This CDR3 has 17 amino acids. The V gene end was trimmed by 0 bases and the J gene end by 7 bases; junction bases not matched to a gene: 12. DNA of the CDR3: TGTGCTAGTGGTTTGGTTATTGGCGGGAGAGCTGGAAATGAGCAGTTCTTC. This sequence encodes CASGLVIGGRAGNEQFF.

The rearrangement links TRBV4-1 to TRBJ2-2, with 12 bases matching TRBD2. Per germline, CDR1 MGHRA and CDR2 YSYEKL. The trim removed 0 bases at V and 3 bases at J, leaving 8 bases unmatched. The CDR3 contains 19 residues. The CDR3 DNA reads TGCGCCAGCAGCCAAGATGTGGCTAGCGGGAGGGCCGACACCGGGGAGCTGTTTTTT. Its protein product is CASSQDVASGRADTGELFF.

The V gene is TRBV6-5, the J gene TRBJ2-7; 8 bases fit TRBD1. The CDR3 is made up of 13 amino acids. Germline assignment: CDR1 MNHEY and CDR2 SVGAGI. The junction had 8 bases not matched to a gene; V was cut back by 7 bases and J by 6 bases. CDR3 DNA sequence: TGTGCCAGCACCAAGACAGGGGCAACCGAGCAGTACTTC. This encodes CASTKTGATEQYF.

For the CDR3, the DNA is TGTGCCAGCAGCTTGGGGCCGGCCGGGGAGCTGTTTTTT. It translates to CASSLGPAGELFF. The chain employs TRBV7-9 and TRBJ2-2, with D maybe TRBD1 (5 bases). From germline, CDR1 is SEHNR and CDR2 FQNEAQ (reference sequence). Deletions cut 3 bases from V and 6 bases from J, with 8 bases between. The CDR3 is made up of 13 amino acids.

CDR3 loop: CASTDGGSLADTQYF. The DNA of the CDR3 is TGTGCCAGCACCGACGGTGGGAGCCTCGCAGATACGCAGTATTTT. The rearrangement joins TRBV7-2 to TRBJ2-3; possible D gene TRBD2, 5 bases. The germline V gene has CDR1 SGHTA and CDR2 FQGNSA. The CDR3 runs to 15 residues. V lost 7 bases, J lost 4 bases, and 18 bases lay in between.

The chain employs TRBV7-9 and TRBJ1-2; a weak D match, TRBD1 (5 bases). This CDR3 contains 15 residues. Germline lookup yields CDR1 SEHNR and CDR2 FQNEAQ (reference sequence). Trimming pared 1 base from V and 6 bases from J, leaving 15 bases between. The CDR3 reads CASSLGLTEKNGYTF. The CDR3 DNA follows: TGTGCCAGCAGCTTAGGCCTGACAGAAAAGAATGGCTACACCTTC.

CDR3 sequence reads: CASSPSDYGYTF. As DNA, the CDR3 is TGTGCCAGCAGTCCTTCCGACTATGGCTACACCTTC. The gene calls are TRBV28 and TRBJ1-2, with unresolved D. V was shortened by 5 bases and J by 3 bases, with 7 bases between the two germline ends. The CDR3 loop spans 12 amino acids. Germline V CDR1 and CDR2: MDHEN, SYDVKM.

The gene calls are TRBV2 and TRBJ2-7; 8 bases fit TRBD2. V shed 8 bases, J shed 4 bases, and the junction held 10 bases outside the gene matches. Germline-derived CDR1 and CDR2 are SNHLY and FYNNEI. The CDR3 sequence is 14 residues long. The CDR3 DNA sequence: TGTGCCAGCCGGATCGACGGGAGGGCTTACGAGCAGTACTTC. Amino acid sequence: CASRIDGRAYEQYF.

V usage is TRBV30 and J usage is TRBJ1-2; TRBD1 aligns across 10 bases. This CDR3 is built from 14 residues. From germline, CDR1 is GTSNPN and CDR2 SVGIG (reference sequence). Germline trimming cut 5 bases from V and 2 bases from J; bases unmatched to any gene: 5. The CDR3 reads CAWLRDRGNYGYTF. CDR3 sequence (DNA): TGTGCCTGGCTCCGGGACAGGGGAAACTATGGCTACACCTTC.

The chain uses TRBV4-2 and TRBJ2-3, with 9 bases aligning to TRBD2. The germline V gene encodes CDR1 LGHNA and CDR2 YNFKEQ. The V gene end was trimmed by 0 bases and the J gene end by 3 bases; junction bases not matched to a gene: 16. CDR3 length: 20 amino acids. In DNA form, the CDR3 reads TGTGCCAGCAGCCAAGATCTTAACTCGGCGGGAGGGTCGCGTACAGATACGCAGTATTTT. Residues: CASSQDLNSAGGSRTDTQYF.

This chain links TRBV11-3 with TRBJ1-1; 7 positions match TRBD1. V lost 4 bases to trimming and J lost 12 bases; unmatched junction nucleotides: 14. This CDR3 is built from 14 residues. Germline V gene sequence: CDR1 SGHNT, CDR2 YENEEA. The CDR3 sequence: CASSSDRAGVRTFF. CDR3 DNA sequence: TGTGCCAGCAGCTCAGACAGGGCGGGGGTGAGGACTTTCTTT.

This clone has only one observation. This specimen includes other DNA sequences encoding the same CDR3. The chain carries TRBV3-1 (or the pseudogene TRBV3-2) and TRBJ2-7; D is possibly TRBD1 (6 bases). V was cut by 0 bases and J by 1 base, with 7 bases left in between. Germline loops: CDR1 LGHDT, CDR2 YNNKEL (reference sequence). The CDR3 consists of 14 residues. In nucleotides, the CDR3 is TGTGCCAGCAGCCAAGACAGGGGTTCCTACGAGCAGTACTTC. This codes for CASSQDRGSYEQYF.

This clone was counted a single time. This sequence joins TRBV10-3 and TRBJ2-7; 11 nucleotides match TRBD2. CDR1 and CDR2 from the germline V gene are ENHRY and SYGVKD. The CDR3 consists of 16 residues. The V gene end was trimmed by 4 bases and the J gene end by 1 base; junction bases not matched to a gene: 6. The CDR3 is CAISAETSGVSYEQYF. CDR3 DNA sequence: TGTGCCATCAGTGCCGAGACTAGCGGGGTATCCTACGAGCAGTACTTC.

This clone was observed a few times. The chain has TRBV5-4 and TRBJ2-7, with TRBD2 as a possible D gene (6 bases). Germline V gene lookup returns CDR1 SGHNT and CDR2 YYREEE (reference sequence). V was pared by 0 bases and J by 5 bases, with 15 bases between. CDR3 length: 15 amino acids. CDR3 coding DNA: TGTGCCAGCAGCTTGGTCGGGGGTTTCGGAAACGAGCAGTACTTC. The encoded protein is CASSLVGGFGNEQYF.

This clone has a single count. CDR3 sequence reads: CASSLIGDWGYTF. The CDR3 DNA reads as TGTGCCAGCAGCTTAATAGGGGATTGGGGCTACACCTTC. The rearrangement joins TRBV7-2 to TRBJ1-2; D possibly corresponds to TRBD1 (5 bases). The V end lost 2 bases, the J end lost 8 bases, and 12 bases lay between the germline ends. Germline V gives CDR1 SGHTA, CDR2 FQGNSA. CDR3 length: 13 amino acids.

The CDR3 coding sequence is TGTGCCAGCAGCTCCAACTTCGGGACGGCCCGAGGTAGCGGGAGAAGTTCCCAGTACTTC. It yields the protein CASSSNFGTARGSGRSSQYF. This chain connects TRBV11-3 to TRBJ2-5; 9 positions agree with TRBD2. Germline CDR1 reads SGHNT; CDR2 reads YENEEA. The junction had 27 bases not matched to a gene; V was cut back by 4 bases and J by 9 bases. The CDR3 extends over 20 amino acids.

The rearrangement links TRBV25-1 to TRBJ1-2; TRBD1 agrees at 8 bases. J gave up 5 bases and V 6 bases, and 2 bases lay outside the gene matches. The germline V gene has CDR1 MGHDK and CDR2 SYGVNS. This CDR3 contains 12 residues. The CDR3 DNA is TGTGCCAGCAGGGACAGGGTTTATGGCTACACCTTC. This gives the protein CASRDRVYGYTF.